Below are 7 T cell receptor beta chains sequenced from a single sample in a study of T cells in tumors after PD-1 blockade. Some clones are missing from TCRdb's copy, which holds only in-frame ones; the method was immunoSEQ multiplex PCR. The sample holds under 75,000 clones, 74% seen once. This material consisted of PBMCs, taken after anti-PD-1 treatment. The receptor source for this set is a human donor with basal cell carcinoma.

The V gene is TRBV18, the J gene TRBJ2-1, with 10 nucleotides matching TRBD2. J lost 5 bases, V lost 3 bases, and 10 bases had no gene match. Germline lookup yields CDR1 KGHSH and CDR2 LQKENI. The CDR3 sequence is 17 residues long. This CDR3 reads CASSPSTLAGVHNEQFF. In nucleotides, the CDR3 is TGTGCCAGCTCACCTAGTACTCTAGCGGGGGTCCACAATGAGCAGTTCTTC.

This chain joins TRBV14 and TRBJ2-7; no clear D. Germline V gene lookup returns CDR1 SGHDN and CDR2 FVKESK. This CDR3 contains 14 residues. The V end lost 0 bases, the J end lost 7 bases, and 13 bases lay between the germline ends. The CDR3 sequence: CASSQDIGWGEQYF. As DNA, the CDR3 is TGTGCCAGCAGCCAAGACATAGGGTGGGGTGAGCAGTACTTC.

This clone was seen a few times. The chain carries TRBV5-1 and TRBJ2-7, with unresolved D. The CDR3 is 12 residues long. The V gene's germline CDR1 is SGHRS and CDR2 YFSETQ. The V gene lost 3 bases and the J gene lost 5 bases, with 9 bases spanning the gap. CDR3 nucleotides: TGCGCCAGCAGCTCGACAATCCACGAGCAGTACTTC. As protein: CASSSTIHEQYF.

The chain is built from TRBV2 and TRBJ1-6; 7 bases line up with TRBD1. The CDR3 is made up of 14 amino acids. The V segment lost 4 bases and the J segment 9 bases; nucleotides outside the gene matches: 6. CDR1 and CDR2 from the germline V gene are SNHLY and FYNNEI. The CDR3 sequence: CASSVDRVVSPLHF. CDR3 nucleotide sequence: TGTGCCAGCAGTGTTGACAGGGTGGTTTCACCCCTCCACTTT.

The chain combines TRBV5-1 with TRBJ2-7; D unresolved. The germline V and J ends were trimmed by 0 bases and 2 bases, with 6 bases remaining between them. Germline values: CDR1 SGHRS, CDR2 YFSETQ. This CDR3 has 13 amino acids. The CDR3 DNA reads TGCGCCAGCAGCTTGGGAGGAACCTACGAGCAGTACTTC. It yields the protein CASSLGGTYEQYF.

V usage is TRBV28 and J usage is TRBJ1-4, with unresolved D. Germline values: CDR1 MDHEN, CDR2 SYDVKM. The V gene lost 5 bases and the J gene lost 0 bases, with 13 bases spanning the gap. The CDR3 consists of 16 residues. In DNA form, the CDR3 reads TGTGCCAGCAGTAGCCGGACGGCCGCAACTAATGAAAAACTGTTTTTT. Protein sequence: CASSSRTAATNEKLFF.

The V gene is TRBV20-1, the J gene TRBJ2-3, with 10 nucleotides matching TRBD2. Germline CDR1 reads DFQATT; CDR2 reads SNEGSKA (reference sequence). The CDR3 consists of 18 residues. Trimming at V came to 3 bases and at J to 4 bases, leaving 16 bases not matched to a gene. For the CDR3, the DNA is TGCAGTGCTAGTAACAGCGGGGGGGCGGTTTTACAGGCAGATACGCAGTATTTT. As protein: CSASNSGGAVLQADTQYF.